This is a list of T cell receptor beta chains from one sample in a study of blood T cell repertoires in COVID-19. TCRdb's table, derived via immunoSEQ multiplex PCR, lists solely in-frame clones and lacks some. The data contain roughly 110,000 clones, under 95% of them singletons. Sequencing was performed on peripheral blood. The receptor source for this set is a woman in her 30s with acute or convalescent COVID-19. Each CDR3 is given with its conserved first and last residue. The order of the fields is CDR3 DNA, CDR3 protein, V gene, J gene, D gene, clone size. A D gene is named only where the DNA matches it firmly. Size tells how often a clone was seen (once, few, many) or the class of an expanded clone, and some rows leave it out.

DNA: TGTGCCAGCAGCTTAGCGCTAAGCGTAGAGACCCAGTACTTC; CDR3: CASSLALSVETQYF; V: TRBV7-6; J: TRBJ2-5; D: -; size: -
DNA: TGTGCCAGCAGTGTTACCAACAGGGGATTCAATTCACCCCTCCACTTT; CDR3: CASSVTNRGFNSPLHF; V: TRBV25-1; J: TRBJ1-6; D: TRBD1; size: -
DNA: TGTGCCAGCAGCTCCCAGCGGGGGTGGCAAGAGACCCAGTACTTC; CDR3: CASSSQRGWQETQYF; V: TRBV5-5; J: TRBJ2-5; D: TRBD2; size: -
DNA: TGTGCCATCCGAAGCGGGGGGCGCGAGACCCAGTACTTC; CDR3: CAIRSGGRETQYF; V: TRBV10-3; J: TRBJ2-5; D: TRBD2; size: -
DNA: TGTGCCAGCAGCTTTGATAGCGGGGTTTACAATGAGCAGTTCTTC; CDR3: CASSFDSGVYNEQFF; V: TRBV5-4; J: TRBJ2-1; D: TRBD2; size: -
DNA: TGTGCCAGCAGCTTGGCTGGACTAGGGACTTCCGAGCAGTACTTC; CDR3: CASSLAGLGTSEQYF; V: TRBV5-4; J: TRBJ2-7; D: TRBD2; size: few
DNA: TGTGCCAGCAGCTTAGTATCGGGAGGGGGCACAGATACGCAGTATTTT; CDR3: CASSLVSGGGTDTQYF; V: TRBV7-8; J: TRBJ2-3; D: TRBD2; size: -
DNA: TGTGCCAAAAGACAGGGAGACTATGGCTACACCTTC; CDR3: CAKRQGDYGYTF; V: TRBV7-3; J: TRBJ1-2; D: TRBD1; size: -
DNA: TGTGCCTGGTTAAGGGGACAGGTCTATGGCTACACCTTC; CDR3: CAWLRGQVYGYTF; V: TRBV30; J: TRBJ1-2; D: TRBD1; size: once
DNA: TGTGCCAGTAGTATAGGGCGGTGGGGCCTAGCGGGATTGTTCCCAGATACGCAGTATTTT; CDR3: CASSIGRWGLAGLFPDTQYF; V: TRBV19; J: TRBJ2-3; D: TRBD2; size: once
DNA: TGCGCCAGCAGTCCAACTAGCGGTAGCTCCTACAATGAGCAGTTCTTC; CDR3: CASSPTSGSSYNEQFF; V: TRBV5-1; J: TRBJ2-1; D: TRBD2; size: -
DNA: TGTGCCAGTAGTTCATACCAGAATCAGCCCCAGCATTTT; CDR3: CASSSYQNQPQHF; V: TRBV19; J: TRBJ1-5; D: -; size: -
DNA: TGTGCCAGCAGCAGAGGACAGGGGCAATTGTACCAGCCCCAGCATTTT; CDR3: CASSRGQGQLYQPQHF; V: TRBV5-6; J: TRBJ1-5; D: TRBD1; size: -
DNA: TGTGCCAGCAGCCAAGTTCGGACTAGCGGGACCGAGCAGTACTTC; CDR3: CASSQVRTSGTEQYF; V: TRBV14; J: TRBJ2-7; D: TRBD2; size: -
DNA: TGTGCCAGCAGCTTAGTGTCAGGGAAAATGCCCCAGAACACTGAAGCTTTCTTT; CDR3: CASSLVSGKMPQNTEAFF; V: TRBV7-9; J: TRBJ1-1; D: -; size: -
DNA: TGTGCCAGCAGCCAAGTTAGCGGGGGAGCGAACACCGGGGAGCTGTTTTTT; CDR3: CASSQVSGGANTGELFF; V: TRBV3-1/TRBV3-2; J: TRBJ2-2; D: TRBD2; size: -
DNA: TGTGCCAGCAGCCCCCACGGGAGCGGGTCAGGGGCAGGGGGTACGCAGTATTTT; CDR3: CASSPHGSGSGAGGTQYF; V: TRBV3-1/TRBV3-2; J: TRBJ2-3; D: -; size: once
DNA: TGTGCCAGCAGTTCGAGGTTTGGGGGAGGGTACAATGAGCAGTTCTTC; CDR3: CASSSRFGGGYNEQFF; V: TRBV27; J: TRBJ2-1; D: TRBD2; size: -
DNA: TGTGCCTGGACCCCCCGGGGGGATTACGAGCAGTACTTC; CDR3: CAWTPRGDYEQYF; V: TRBV30; J: TRBJ2-7; D: TRBD2; size: -
DNA: TGCGCCAGCAGGCGGCACCTGAACACTGAAGCTTTCTTT; CDR3: CASRRHLNTEAFF; V: TRBV5-1; J: TRBJ1-1; D: -; size: few
DNA: TGTGCCAGCAGCTCAGACAGATCCACCGGGGAGCTGTTTTTT; CDR3: CASSSDRSTGELFF; V: TRBV7-9; J: TRBJ2-2; D: -; size: -
DNA: TGTGCCAGCAGCCAAGATCGAGGGTCAGGGGGCTATAATGGCTACACCTTC; CDR3: CASSQDRGSGGYNGYTF; V: TRBV4-2; J: TRBJ1-2; D: TRBD1; size: -
DNA: TGTGCCTGGAGTGAAGGGGGACAAGTTTATGGCTACACCTTC; CDR3: CAWSEGGQVYGYTF; V: TRBV30; J: TRBJ1-2; D: -; size: -
DNA: TGCGCCAGCAGCTCGACAGTGACTGGAAACACCATATATTTT; CDR3: CASSSTVTGNTIYF; V: TRBV5-1; J: TRBJ1-3; D: -; size: -